The 3 T cell receptor beta chains listed next were all sequenced from one sample in a study of CD8 T cells in Susac syndrome. With random hexamers, roughly 0.5 to 1 ug RNA was reverse transcribed. Each CDR3 protein is one row after TCRdb ran MiXCR on the immunoSEQ multiplex PCR reads. The sample records about 210,000 distinct CDR3 sequences, around 95% being singletons. The sample comprised CD4+ T cells from PBMCs. The source is a human donor with multiple sclerosis.

The chain couples TRBV29-1 to TRBJ2-1, with 11 bases fitting TRBD1. From germline, CDR1 is SQVTM and CDR2 ANQGSEA. The CDR3 has 15 amino acids. The V gene end was trimmed by 2 bases and the J gene end by 6 bases; junction bases not matched to a gene: 6. CDR3 bases: TGCAGCGTTGAATCGGGACAGGGGGTTGGCAATGAGCAGTTCTTC. It codes for CSVESGQGVGNEQFF.

V usage is TRBV3-1 and J usage is TRBJ2-5; the D is unclear. Germline V gene data show CDR1 as LGHDT and CDR2 as YNNKEL (reference sequence). The CDR3 spans 14 residues. The V end lost 3 bases, the J end lost 2 bases, and 10 bases lay between the germline ends. In DNA form, the CDR3 reads TGTGCCAGCAGCCAGGCCAGTCTGCAAGAGACCCAGTACTTC. Its translation is CASSQASLQETQYF.

The chain employs TRBV5-1 and TRBJ2-7; D is uncertain. Trimming shortened V by 0 bases and J by 6 bases, and 10 bases separated the two germline ends. The CDR3 has 13 amino acids. Germline loops: CDR1 SGHRS, CDR2 YFSETQ. This chain's CDR3 is CASSLVGRSEQYF. DNA of the CDR3: TGCGCCAGCAGCTTGGTAGGAAGGAGCGAGCAGTACTTC.